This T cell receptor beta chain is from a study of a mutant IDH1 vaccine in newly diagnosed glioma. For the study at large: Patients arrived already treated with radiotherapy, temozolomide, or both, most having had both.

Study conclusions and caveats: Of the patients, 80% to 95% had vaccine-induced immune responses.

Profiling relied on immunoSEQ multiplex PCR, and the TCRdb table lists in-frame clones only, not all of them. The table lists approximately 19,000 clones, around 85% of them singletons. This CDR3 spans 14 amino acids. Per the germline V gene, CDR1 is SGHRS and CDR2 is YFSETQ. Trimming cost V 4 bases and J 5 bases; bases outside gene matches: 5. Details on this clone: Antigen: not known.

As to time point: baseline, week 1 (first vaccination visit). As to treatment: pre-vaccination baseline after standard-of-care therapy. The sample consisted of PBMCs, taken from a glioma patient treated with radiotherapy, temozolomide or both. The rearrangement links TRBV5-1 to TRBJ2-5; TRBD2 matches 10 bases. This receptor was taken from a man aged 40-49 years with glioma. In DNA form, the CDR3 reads TGCGCCAGCAGCCCCGGACTAGCGGTCGAGACCCAGTACTTC. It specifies CASSPGLAVETQYF.